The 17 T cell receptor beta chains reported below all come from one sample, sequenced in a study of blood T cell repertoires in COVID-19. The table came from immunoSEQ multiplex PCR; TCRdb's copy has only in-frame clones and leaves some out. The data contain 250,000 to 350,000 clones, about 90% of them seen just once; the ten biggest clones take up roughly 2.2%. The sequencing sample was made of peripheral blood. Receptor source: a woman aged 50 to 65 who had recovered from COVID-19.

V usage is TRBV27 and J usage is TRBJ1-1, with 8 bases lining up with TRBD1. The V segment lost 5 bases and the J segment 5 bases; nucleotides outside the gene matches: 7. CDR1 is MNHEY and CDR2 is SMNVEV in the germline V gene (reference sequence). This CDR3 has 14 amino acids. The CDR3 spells CASSRGQGVTEAFF. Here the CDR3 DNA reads TGTGCCAGCAGTAGAGGACAGGGAGTGACTGAAGCTTTCTTT.

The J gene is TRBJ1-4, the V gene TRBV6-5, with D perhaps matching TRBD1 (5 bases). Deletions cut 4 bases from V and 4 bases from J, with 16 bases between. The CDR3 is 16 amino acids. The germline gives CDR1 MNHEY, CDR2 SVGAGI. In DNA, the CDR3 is TGTGCCAGCAGTTCCCGGAAGGGACTTTTTAATGAAAAACTGTTTTTT. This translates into CASSSRKGLFNEKLFF.

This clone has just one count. CDR3 sequence reads: CASSSGTGNYGYTF. DNA for the CDR3: TGTGCCAGCAGCTCGGGGACAGGCAACTATGGCTACACCTTC. The genes are TRBV5-8 and TRBJ1-2, with 8 positions matching TRBD1. This CDR3 is 14 amino acids long. Germline lookup yields CDR1 SGHTS and CDR2 YDEGEE. V lost 3 bases to trimming and J lost 2 bases; unmatched junction nucleotides: 3.

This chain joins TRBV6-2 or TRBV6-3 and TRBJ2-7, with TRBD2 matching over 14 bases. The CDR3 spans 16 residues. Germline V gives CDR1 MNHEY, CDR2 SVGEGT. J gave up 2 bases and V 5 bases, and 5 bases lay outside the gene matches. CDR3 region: CASSGTSGGFPYEQYF. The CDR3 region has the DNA TGTGCCAGCAGTGGGACTAGCGGGGGCTTCCCCTACGAGCAGTACTTC.

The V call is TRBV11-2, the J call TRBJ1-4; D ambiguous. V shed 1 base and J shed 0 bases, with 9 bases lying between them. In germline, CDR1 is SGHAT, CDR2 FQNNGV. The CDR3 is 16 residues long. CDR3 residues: CASSLAGKATNEKLFF. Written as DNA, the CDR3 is TGTGCCAGCAGCTTAGCGGGGAAGGCAACTAATGAAAAACTGTTTTTT.

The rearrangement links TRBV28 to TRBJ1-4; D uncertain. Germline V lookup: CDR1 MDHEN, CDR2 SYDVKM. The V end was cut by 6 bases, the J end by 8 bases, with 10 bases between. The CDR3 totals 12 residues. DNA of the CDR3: TGTGCCAGCAGCCTACGAAAAGAAAAACTGTTTTTT. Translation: CASSLRKEKLFF. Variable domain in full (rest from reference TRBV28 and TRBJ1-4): DVKVTQSSRYLVKRTGEKVFLECVQDMDHENMFWYRQDPGLGLRLIYFSYDVKMKEKGDIPEGYSVSREKKERFSLILESASTNQTSMYLCASSLRKEKLFFGSGTQLSVL.

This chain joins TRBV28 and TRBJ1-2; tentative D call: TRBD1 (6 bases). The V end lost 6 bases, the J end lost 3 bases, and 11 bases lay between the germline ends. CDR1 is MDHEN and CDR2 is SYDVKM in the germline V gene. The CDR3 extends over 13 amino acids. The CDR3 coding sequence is TGTGCCAGCAGCAACAGGGTGGACTATGGCTACACCTTC. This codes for CASSNRVDYGYTF.

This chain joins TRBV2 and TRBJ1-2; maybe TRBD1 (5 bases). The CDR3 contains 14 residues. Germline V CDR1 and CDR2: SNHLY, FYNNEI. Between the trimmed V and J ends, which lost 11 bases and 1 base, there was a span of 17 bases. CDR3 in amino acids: CAENWPQDNYGYTF. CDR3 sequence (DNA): TGTGCCGAAAATTGGCCACAGGATAACTATGGCTACACCTTC.

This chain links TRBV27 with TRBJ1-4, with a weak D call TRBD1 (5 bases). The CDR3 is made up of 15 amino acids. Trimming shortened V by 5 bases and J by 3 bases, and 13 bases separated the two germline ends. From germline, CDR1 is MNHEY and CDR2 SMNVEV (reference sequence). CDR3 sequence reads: CASSMQGAANEKLFF. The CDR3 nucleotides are TGTGCCAGCAGTATGCAGGGTGCTGCTAATGAAAAACTGTTTTTT. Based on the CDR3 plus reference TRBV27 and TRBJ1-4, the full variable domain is EAQVTQNPRYLITVTGKKLTVTCSQNMNHEYMSWYRQDPGLGLRQIYYSMNVEVTDKGDVPEGYKVSRKEKRNFPLILESPSPNQTSLYFCASSMQGAANEKLFFGSGTQLSVL.

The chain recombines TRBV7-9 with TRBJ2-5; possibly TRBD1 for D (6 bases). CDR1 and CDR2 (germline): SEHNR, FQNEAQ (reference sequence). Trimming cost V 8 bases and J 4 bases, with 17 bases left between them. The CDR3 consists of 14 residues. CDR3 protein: CASALVGAGETQYF. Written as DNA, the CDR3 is TGTGCCAGCGCCCTGGTGGGGGCGGGAGAGACCCAGTACTTC.

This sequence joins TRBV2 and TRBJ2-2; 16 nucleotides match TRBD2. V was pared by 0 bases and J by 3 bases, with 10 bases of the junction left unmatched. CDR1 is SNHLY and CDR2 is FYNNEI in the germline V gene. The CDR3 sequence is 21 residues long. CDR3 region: CASSEATPGLAGGPYTGELFF. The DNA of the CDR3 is TGTGCCAGCAGTGAAGCTACGCCGGGACTAGCGGGAGGGCCGTACACCGGGGAGCTGTTTTTT.

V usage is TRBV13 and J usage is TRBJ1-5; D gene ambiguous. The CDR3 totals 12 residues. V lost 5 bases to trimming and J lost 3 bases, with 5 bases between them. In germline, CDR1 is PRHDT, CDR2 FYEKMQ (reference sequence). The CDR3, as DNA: TGTGCCAGCAGCGCTAACAATCAGCCCCAGCATTTT. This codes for CASSANNQPQHF.

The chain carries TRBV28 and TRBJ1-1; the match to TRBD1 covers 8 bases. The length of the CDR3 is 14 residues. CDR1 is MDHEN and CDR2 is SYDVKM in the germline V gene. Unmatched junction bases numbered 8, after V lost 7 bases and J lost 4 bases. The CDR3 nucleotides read TGTGCCAGCACTTCCAACAGGGGGGCCACTGAAGCTTTCTTT. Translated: CASTSNRGATEAFF.

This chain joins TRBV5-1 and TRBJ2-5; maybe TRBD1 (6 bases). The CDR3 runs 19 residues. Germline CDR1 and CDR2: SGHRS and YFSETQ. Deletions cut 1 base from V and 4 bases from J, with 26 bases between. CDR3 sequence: CASSLRLRGFDHQRETQYF. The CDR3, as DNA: TGCGCCAGCAGCTTGAGACTCAGGGGTTTTGACCATCAGAGAGAGACCCAGTACTTC.

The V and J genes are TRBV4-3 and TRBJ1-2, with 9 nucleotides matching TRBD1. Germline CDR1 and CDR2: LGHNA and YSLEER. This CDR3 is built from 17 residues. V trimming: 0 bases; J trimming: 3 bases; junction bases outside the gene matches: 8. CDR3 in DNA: TGCGCCAGCAGCCAAGATCAAGGGACAGGGTTGCACTATGGCTACACCTTC. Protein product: CASSQDQGTGLHYGYTF.

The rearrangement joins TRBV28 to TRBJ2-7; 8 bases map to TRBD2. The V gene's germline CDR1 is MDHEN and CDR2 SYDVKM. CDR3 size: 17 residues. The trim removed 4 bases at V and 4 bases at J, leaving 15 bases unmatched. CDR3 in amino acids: CASSYRVSGRSVYEQYF. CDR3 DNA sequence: TGTGCCAGCAGTTATAGGGTAAGCGGGAGATCTGTATACGAGCAGTACTTC.

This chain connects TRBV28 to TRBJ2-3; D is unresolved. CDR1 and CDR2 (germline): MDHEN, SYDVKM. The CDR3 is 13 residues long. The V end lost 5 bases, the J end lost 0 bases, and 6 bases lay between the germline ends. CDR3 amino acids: CASSQISTDTQYF. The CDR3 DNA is TGTGCCAGCAGTCAAATTAGCACAGATACGCAGTATTTT.